Below, one T cell receptor beta chain is given with its context. Its specificity is unknown. The source of the sample is a study of T cells expressing NK-cell markers. The CDR3 length is 16 residues. Germline V CDR1 and CDR2: LGHDT, YNNKEL (reference sequence). Findings and caveats of the study: Of the CD8+ T cell pool in several donors, roughly 1.0-7.0% was accounted for by dominant NKG2C+ clonotypes.

TCRdb reprocessed the 5' RACE reads; each CDR3 protein has one entry and no DNA is given. The table lists a few hundred thousand distinct CDR3 sequences. The sample comprised blood T cells: a sorted CD56 or NKG2C T cell subset, CD4+ or CD8+ T cells, or bulk PBMC T cells (not recorded which). The chain is built from TRBV3-1 and TRBJ2-2; the TCRdb D gene call, TRBD2, has no DNA to confirm it. This TCR derives from a woman in her fifties or sixties in good health. CDR3 region: CASSPLAQLGTGELFF.